The present T cell receptor beta chain was sequenced within a study of T cell responses to AZD1222 COVID-19 vaccine. Notes on the study in general: Across spike, vaccine-associated CD4 TCRs were found, dominant at 160-218 and 743-854. Among spike-specific TCRs, nearly half reportedly target unmutated variant regions. After the peak T cell response, and only then, were repertoires sampled.

V shed 8 bases and J shed 5 bases, with 16 bases lying between them. The CDR3 totals 13 residues. Looked up from germline, CDR1 is SGDLS and CDR2 is YYNGEE. Generated by immunoSEQ multiplex PCR, the TCRdb table keeps only in-frame clones and is missing some. The sample consists of 120,000 to 150,000 clones, approximately 89% of them appearing once. As to this clone: Its antigen is currently unknown.

Samples with a second dose at about 4 or about 12 weeks were pooled together. The sequencing used peripheral blood, collected 28 days after the second AZD1222 dose. This sequence was found in an adult who received the AZD1222 COVID-19 vaccine. The chain combines TRBV9 with TRBJ2-5, with unresolved D. The CDR3 coding sequence is TGTGCCAGAGAGGACGGAACCCAGGAGACCCAGTACTTC. Translation gives CAREDGTQETQYF. The full variable domain, completed using reference TRBV9 and TRBJ2-5, is DSGVTQTPKHLITATGQRVTLRCSPRSGDLSVYWYQQSLDQGLQFLIQYYNGEERAKGNILERFSAQQFPDLHSELNLSSLELGDSALYFCAREDGTQETQYFGPGTRLLVL.